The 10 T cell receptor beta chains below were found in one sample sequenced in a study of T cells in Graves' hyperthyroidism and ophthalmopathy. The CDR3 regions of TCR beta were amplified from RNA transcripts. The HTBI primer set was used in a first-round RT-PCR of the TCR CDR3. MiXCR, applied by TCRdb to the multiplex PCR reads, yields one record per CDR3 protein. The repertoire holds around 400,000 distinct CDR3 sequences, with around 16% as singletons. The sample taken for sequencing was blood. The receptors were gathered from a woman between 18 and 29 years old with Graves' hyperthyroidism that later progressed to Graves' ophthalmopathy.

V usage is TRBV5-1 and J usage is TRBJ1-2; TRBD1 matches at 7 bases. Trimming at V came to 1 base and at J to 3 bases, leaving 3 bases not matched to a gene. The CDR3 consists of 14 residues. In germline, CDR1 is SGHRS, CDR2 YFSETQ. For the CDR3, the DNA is TGCGCCAGCAGCTTGACAGGGGAGGACTATGGCTACACCTTC. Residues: CASSLTGEDYGYTF.

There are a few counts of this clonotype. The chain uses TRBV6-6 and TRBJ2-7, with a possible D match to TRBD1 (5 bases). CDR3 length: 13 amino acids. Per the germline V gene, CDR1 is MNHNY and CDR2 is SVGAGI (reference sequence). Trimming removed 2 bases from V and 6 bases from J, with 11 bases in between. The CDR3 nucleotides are TGTGCCAGCAGTTACCGCAGGGAAGCCGAGCAGTACTTC. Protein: CASSYRREAEQYF.

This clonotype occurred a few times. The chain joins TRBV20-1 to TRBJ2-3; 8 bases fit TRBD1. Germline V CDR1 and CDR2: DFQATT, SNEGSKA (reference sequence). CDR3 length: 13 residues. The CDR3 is CTGTGIGTDTQYF. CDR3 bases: TGCACCGGGACAGGTATTGGCACAGATACGCAGTATTTT.

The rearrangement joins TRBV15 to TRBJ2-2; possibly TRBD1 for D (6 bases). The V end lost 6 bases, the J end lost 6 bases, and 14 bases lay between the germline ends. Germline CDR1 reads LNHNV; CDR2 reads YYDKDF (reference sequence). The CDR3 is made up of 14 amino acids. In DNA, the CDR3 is TGTGCCACCAGTCTTGACAGGTTCGCCGGGGAGCTGTTTTTT. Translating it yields CATSLDRFAGELFF.

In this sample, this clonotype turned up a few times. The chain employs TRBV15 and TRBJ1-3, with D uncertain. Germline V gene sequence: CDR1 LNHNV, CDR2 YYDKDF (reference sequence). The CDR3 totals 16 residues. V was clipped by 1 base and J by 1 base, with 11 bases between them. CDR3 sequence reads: CATSRGFLRSGNTIYF. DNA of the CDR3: TGTGCCACCAGCAGAGGATTTCTGAGATCTGGAAACACCATATATTTT.

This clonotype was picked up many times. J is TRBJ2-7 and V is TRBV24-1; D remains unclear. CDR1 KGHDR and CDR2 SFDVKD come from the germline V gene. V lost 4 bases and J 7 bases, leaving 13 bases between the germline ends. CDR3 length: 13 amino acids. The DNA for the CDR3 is TGTGCCACCAGTGAGATACACTCGGAGGAGCAGTACTTC. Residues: CATSEIHSEEQYF.

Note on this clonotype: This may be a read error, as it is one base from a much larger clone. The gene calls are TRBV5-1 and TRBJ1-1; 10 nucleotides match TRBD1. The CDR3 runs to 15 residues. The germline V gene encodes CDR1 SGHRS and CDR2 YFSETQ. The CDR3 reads CASGFVRDRGTEAFF. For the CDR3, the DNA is TGCGCCAGCGGCTTCGTCCGGGACAGGGGCACTGAAGCTTTCTTT.

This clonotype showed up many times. The CDR3 DNA follows: TGTGCCAGCGCGCAGCGGGGCTTACGTGGGCTAGCGGGAGTTCCAACCACCTACGAGCAGTACTTC. Its translation: CASAQRGLRGLAGVPTTYEQYF. V usage is TRBV28 and J usage is TRBJ2-7, with 10 positions matching TRBD2. The CDR3 is 22 amino acids. V shed 8 bases and J 2 bases; nucleotides not matched to a gene: 30. Germline CDR1 and CDR2: MDHEN and SYDVKM.

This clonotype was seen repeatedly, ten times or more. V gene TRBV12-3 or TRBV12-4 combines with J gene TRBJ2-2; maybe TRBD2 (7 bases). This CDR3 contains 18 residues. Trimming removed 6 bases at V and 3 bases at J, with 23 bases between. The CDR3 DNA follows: TGTGCCAGCAGACTAAGTCAATGGGAGGGGGATTACACCGGGGAGCTGTTTTTT. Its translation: CASRLSQWEGDYTGELFF.

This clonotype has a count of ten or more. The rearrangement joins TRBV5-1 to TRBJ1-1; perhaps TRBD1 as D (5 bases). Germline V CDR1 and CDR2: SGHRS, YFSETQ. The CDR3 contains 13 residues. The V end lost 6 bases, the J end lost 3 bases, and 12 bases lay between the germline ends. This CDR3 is CASTKGVDTEAFF. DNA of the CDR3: TGCGCCAGCACAAAAGGGGTGGACACTGAAGCTTTCTTT. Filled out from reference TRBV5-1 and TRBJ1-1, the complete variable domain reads KAGVTQTPRYLIKTRGQQVTLSCSPISGHRSVSWYQQTPGQGLQFLFEYFSETQRNKGNFPGRFSGRQFSNSRSEMNVSTLELGDSALYLCASTKGVDTEAFFGQGTRLTVV.